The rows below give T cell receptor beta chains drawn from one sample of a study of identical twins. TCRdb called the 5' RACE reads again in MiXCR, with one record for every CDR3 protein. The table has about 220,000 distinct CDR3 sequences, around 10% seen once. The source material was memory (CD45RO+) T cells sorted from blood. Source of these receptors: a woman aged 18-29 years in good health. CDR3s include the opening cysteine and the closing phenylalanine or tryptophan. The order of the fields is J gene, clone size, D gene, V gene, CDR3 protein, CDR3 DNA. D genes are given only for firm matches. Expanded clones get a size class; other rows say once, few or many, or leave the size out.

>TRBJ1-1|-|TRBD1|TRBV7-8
CAGGQGEIFEAFF
TGTGCCGGGGGACAGGGGGAAATTTTTGAAGCTTTCTTT
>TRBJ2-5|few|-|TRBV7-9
CASSLRSGRTQYF
TGTGCCAGCAGCTTAAGATCGGGGAGGACCCAGTACTTC
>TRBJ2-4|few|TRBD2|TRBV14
CASSQETAGEQYF
TGTGCCAGCAGCCAAGAGACAGCGGGAGAACAGTACTTC
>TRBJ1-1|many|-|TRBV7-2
CASSLAGGRTEAFF
TGTGCCAGCAGCTTAGCGGGAGGGCGTACTGAAGCTTTCTTT
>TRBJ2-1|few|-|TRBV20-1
CSARGRGDEQFF
TGCAGTGCTAGGGGAAGGGGGGATGAGCAGTTCTTC
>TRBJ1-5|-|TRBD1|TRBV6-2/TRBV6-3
CASSPGRGAQPQHF
TGTGCCAGCAGTCCTGGCAGGGGGGCTCAGCCCCAGCATTTT
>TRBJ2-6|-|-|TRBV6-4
CASSDGGSGANVLTF
TGTGCCAGCAGTGACGGGGGCTCTGGGGCCAACGTCCTGACTTTC
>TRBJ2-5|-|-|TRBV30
CAWSVGGKTQYF
TGTGCCTGGAGTGTCGGGGGAAAGACCCAGTACTTC
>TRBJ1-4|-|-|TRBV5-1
CASSPVGGRAEKLFF
TGCGCCAGCAGCCCGGTGGGGGGGCGAGCTGAAAAACTGTTTTTT
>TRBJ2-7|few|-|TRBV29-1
CSVEGQGLPYEQYF
TGCAGCGTTGAGGGGCAGGGGTTGCCCTACGAGCAGTACTTC
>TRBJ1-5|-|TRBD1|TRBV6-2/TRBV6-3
CASRDGTGGYNQPQHF
TGTGCCAGCAGAGACGGGACAGGGGGCTACAATCAGCCCCAGCATTTT
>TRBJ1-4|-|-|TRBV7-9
CASSQGGEKLFF
TGTGCCAGCAGCCAGGGAGGGGAAAAACTGTTTTTT
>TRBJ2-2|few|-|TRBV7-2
CASSFIRAGELFF
TGTGCCAGCAGCTTCATAAGGGCCGGGGAGCTGTTTTTT
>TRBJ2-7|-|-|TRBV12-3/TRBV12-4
CASKRGLSYEQYF
TGTGCCAGCAAGCGCGGGTTATCCTACGAGCAGTACTTC
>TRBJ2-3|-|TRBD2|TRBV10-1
CASSESGSGRPDTQYF
TGCGCCAGCAGTGAGTCTGGTAGCGGGAGACCTGATACGCAGTATTTT
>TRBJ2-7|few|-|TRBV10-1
CAVVEGAYEQYF
TGCGCCGTCGTGGAGGGAGCCTACGAGCAGTACTTC
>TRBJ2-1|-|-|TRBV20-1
CSARGGDYSNEQFF
TGCAGTGCTAGAGGCGGAGACTATAGCAATGAGCAGTTCTTC
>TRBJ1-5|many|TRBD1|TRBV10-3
CASSDRSLNQPQHF
TGTGCCTCCTCGGACAGGAGCCTTAATCAGCCCCAGCATTTT